These T cell receptor beta chains were read from a single sample in a study of cytomegalovirus exposure and HLA in healthy donors. Clones were sequenced by immunoSEQ multiplex PCR, and TCRdb holds only the in-frame ones, with some missing. Among tens of thousands of clones listed, around 75% were seen once. The sample comprised PBMCs. The receptor source for this set is a woman aged 40 to 50 in good health and CMV-seropositive. Both conserved end residues are part of each CDR3. Each record gives: clone size, D gene, J gene, V gene, CDR3 protein, CDR3 DNA. The D gene is left open where the match is weak. Size tells how often a clone was seen (once, few, many) or the class of an expanded clone, and some rows leave it out.

NA TRBD1 TRBJ1-2 TRBV29-1 CSAIPGQGFYGYTF TGCAGCGCTATACCGGGACAGGGGTTTTATGGCTACACCTTC
NA NA TRBJ2-7 TRBV6-1 CASSERGGAYEQYF TGTGCCAGCAGTGAAAGAGGGGGAGCCTACGAGCAGTACTTC
NA TRBD2 TRBJ2-3 TRBV4-2 CASSRDGRLAGGDTQYF TGTGCCAGCAGCCGAGATGGCCGACTAGCGGGGGGAGATACGCAGTATTTT
NA TRBD2 TRBJ2-1 TRBV30 CAWSVASGGHNEQFF TGTGCCTGGAGCGTAGCTAGCGGGGGGCACAATGAGCAGTTCTTC
NA NA TRBJ2-1 TRBV7-8 CASSLLLQTYNEQFF TGTGCCAGCAGCTTACTCCTTCAGACATACAATGAGCAGTTCTTC
NA TRBD1 TRBJ1-2 TRBV7-2 CASSSRTGGGYGYTF TGTGCCAGCAGCTCACGGACAGGGGGTGGCTATGGCTACACCTTC
NA TRBD1 TRBJ1-2 TRBV6-1 CASSPGQLYGYTF TGTGCCAGCAGCCCGGGACAGCTCTATGGCTACACCTTC
NA TRBD1 TRBJ2-1 TRBV7-2 CASSLDRGGNEQFF TGTGCCAGCAGCCTGGACAGGGGCGGGAATGAGCAGTTCTTC
NA NA TRBJ1-5 TRBV6-1 CASSFRGRQPQHF TGTGCCAGCAGTTTCCGGGGGAGACAGCCCCAGCATTTT
NA TRBD1 TRBJ1-2 TRBV7-9 CASSLVVTDRGHYGYTF TGTGCCAGCAGCTTAGTGGTGACCGACAGGGGGCATTATGGCTACACCTTC
NA NA TRBJ1-1 TRBV25-1 CASSSLGGEDTEAFF TGTGCCAGCAGTAGCTTAGGGGGGGAGGACACTGAAGCTTTCTTT
few NA TRBJ1-5 TRBV18 CASSVRGTGGNQPQHF TGTGCCAGCTCCGTCCGGGGGACTGGGGGCAATCAGCCCCAGCATTTT
once NA TRBJ2-1 TRBV6-4 CASSEASWGTEQFF TGTGCCAGCAGTGAAGCTAGTTGGGGCACTGAGCAGTTCTTC
NA TRBD1 TRBJ1-2 TRBV7-9 CASSATGYGYGYTF TGTGCCAGCAGCGCGACAGGGTACGGCTATGGCTACACCTTC
NA TRBD1 TRBJ2-1 TRBV5-1 CASSSSTGGIEQFF TGCGCCAGCAGCTCCTCCACAGGGGGCATTGAGCAGTTCTTC
NA NA TRBJ1-5 TRBV7-9 CASSRGQLDQPQHF TGTGCCAGCAGCCGCGGCCAGCTTGATCAGCCCCAGCATTTT
once TRBD1 TRBJ2-5 TRBV7-9 CASSSYRDRGSQEIYF TGTGCCAGCAGCTCGTACCGGGACAGGGGATCCCAGGAGATTTACTTC
NA NA TRBJ1-1 TRBV14 CASSQQSNTEAFF TGTGCCAGCAGCCAACAATCAAACACTGAAGCTTTCTTT
NA NA TRBJ1-1 TRBV5-1 CASSLAQSRAEAFF TGCGCCAGCAGCTTGGCCCAGAGTCGGGCTGAAGCTTTCTTT
NA NA TRBJ1-5 TRBV30 CAWSSRGFDNYGNQPQHF TGTGCCTGGAGTTCACGGGGGTTTGATAATTACGGCAATCAGCCCCAGCATTTT
NA NA TRBJ2-3 TRBV4-2 CASSQDNVRLYF TGTGCCAGCAGCCAAGATAACGTCAGGCTGTATTTT
NA TRBD2 TRBJ2-3 TRBV4-3 CASSQAVSGGKDTQYF TGCGCCAGCAGCCAAGCGGTTAGCGGGGGGAAAGATACGCAGTATTTT
NA NA TRBJ1-1 TRBV5-1 CASSPRSRNTEAFF TGCGCCAGCAGCCCCCGGTCCCGAAACACTGAAGCTTTCTTT
once TRBD1 TRBJ1-5 TRBV28 CASRGTGLQPQHF TGTGCCAGCAGAGGGACAGGGCTTCAGCCCCAGCATTTT
NA TRBD1 TRBJ1-5 TRBV2 CASSEKLAGGTQHF TGTGCCAGCAGTGAAAAGTTGGCAGGGGGAACCCAGCATTTT
few NA TRBJ1-5 TRBV5-1 CASSLAGKGQPQHF TGCGCCAGCAGCTTGGCCGGGAAGGGTCAGCCCCAGCATTTT
NA TRBD1 TRBJ1-4 TRBV6-1 CASSEGTGSEKLFF TGTGCCAGCAGTGAGGGGACAGGGTCTGAAAAACTGTTTTTT
NA TRBD1 TRBJ1-2 TRBV6-5 CASSPSPGGNYGYTF TGTGCCAGCAGCCCTTCCCCAGGGGGCAACTATGGCTACACCTTC
once TRBD1 TRBJ1-1 TRBV6-4 CASNRTGAGLEAFF TGTGCCAGCAACCGGACAGGGGCCGGTCTAGAAGCTTTCTTT
few NA TRBJ2-6 TRBV6-4 CASSESYSGANVLTF TGTGCCAGCAGCGAGAGTTACTCTGGGGCCAACGTCCTGACTTTC
NA NA TRBJ1-4 TRBV19 CASSIELRRVNEKLFF TGTGCCAGTAGTATAGAGCTCCGAAGAGTAAATGAAAAACTGTTTTTT
NA NA TRBJ1-3 TRBV11-2 CASSLVAGAGNTIYF TGTGCCAGCAGCTTAGTGGCCGGGGCTGGAAACACCATATATTTT
once TRBD1 TRBJ2-7 TRBV5-1 CASSLGDSRYEQYF TGCGCCAGCAGCTTGGGGGACAGTCGCTACGAGCAGTACTTC
NA TRBD1 TRBJ2-7 TRBV9 CASSPRTGNSYEQYF TGTGCCAGCAGCCCCCGGACAGGAAACTCCTACGAGCAGTACTTC
few NA TRBJ1-2 TRBV19 CASSRQDVYGYTF TGTGCCAGTAGTAGACAGGACGTCTATGGCTACACCTTC
NA NA TRBJ2-1 TRBV2 CASSRGGNEQFF TGTGCCAGCTCAAGGGGCGGCAATGAGCAGTTCTTC
NA TRBD1 TRBJ1-5 TRBV10-3 CAPTRTGSNQPQHF TGTGCCCCCACCCGGACAGGGAGCAATCAGCCCCAGCATTTT
NA TRBD1 TRBJ1-2 TRBV6-5 CASSLDRNYGYTF TGTGCCAGCAGTTTGGACAGGAACTATGGCTACACCTTC
NA NA TRBJ2-7 TRBV5-6 CASSWGTGSYEQYF TGTGCCAGCAGCTGGGGCACCGGGTCCTACGAGCAGTACTTC
once NA TRBJ1-4 TRBV7-9 CASSSRRDREKLFF TGTGCCAGCAGCTCGAGGAGAGATAGGGAAAAACTGTTTTTT
few NA TRBJ2-7 TRBV19 CASSIAWDISYEQYF TGTGCCAGTAGTATAGCTTGGGACATCTCCTACGAGCAGTACTTC
NA TRBD1 TRBJ1-6 TRBV6-1 CASSEAGQGAWSPLHF TGTGCCAGCAGTGAAGCGGGCCAGGGGGCATGGTCACCCCTCCACTTT
NA TRBD1 TRBJ2-7 TRBV4-1 CASSQEFFRGREQYF TGCGCCAGCAGCCAAGAATTCTTCAGGGGGCGCGAGCAGTACTTC
few NA TRBJ1-1 TRBV10-3 CAILTRTPNTEAFF TGTGCCATCTTGACCAGGACACCCAACACTGAAGCTTTCTTT
NA TRBD2 TRBJ2-3 TRBV7-2 CASSLSRGGTDTQYF TGTGCCAGCAGCTTGTCGCGGGGGGGGACAGATACGCAGTATTTT
NA TRBD1 TRBJ2-7 TRBV7-8 CASSQAMGQGSYEQYF TGTGCCAGCAGCCAGGCCATGGGACAGGGCTCCTACGAGCAGTACTTC
NA TRBD1 TRBJ2-1 TRBV28 CASSLRGQGTYNEQFF TGTGCCAGCAGCCTGAGGGGACAGGGGACCTACAATGAGCAGTTCTTC
NA TRBD1 TRBJ1-2 TRBV30 CALSSGGGGYTF TGTGCACTCTCGTCAGGGGGCGGCGGCTACACCTTC
NA NA TRBJ2-6 TRBV6-5 CASSYDGAGANVLTF TGTGCCAGCAGTTACGACGGAGCTGGGGCCAACGTCCTGACTTTC
few NA TRBJ2-2 TRBV11-1 CASSFYTGELFF TGTGCCAGCAGCTTCTACACCGGGGAGCTGTTTTTT
NA TRBD1 TRBJ1-1 TRBV9 CASSGWTGVNEAFF TGTGCCAGCAGCGGATGGACAGGGGTGAATGAAGCTTTCTTT
NA TRBD1 TRBJ1-5 TRBV6-6 CASSGTGSNQPQHF TGTGCCAGCTCCGGGACAGGGTCAAATCAGCCCCAGCATTTT
few TRBD2 TRBJ2-3 TRBV7-9 CASSPGLAATQYF TGTGCCAGCAGCCCGGGACTAGCAGCTACGCAGTATTTT
NA TRBD1 TRBJ1-2 TRBV18 CASSLWTGRLDGYTF TGTGCCAGCTCACTGTGGACAGGGCGTTTAGACGGCTACACCTTC
NA TRBD1 TRBJ1-1 TRBV29-1 CSVLPGQGKNTEAFF TGCAGCGTCTTACCGGGACAGGGGAAGAACACTGAAGCTTTCTTT